The T cell receptor beta chain described here comes from a study of early T cells in non-severe SARS-CoV-2 infection. Whole-study findings and limits: Anti-spike CD8 specificities were favored by VDJdb matching, whose results missed private and CD4 specificities.

The V gene's germline CDR1 is MNHEY and CDR2 SVGAGI. V was clipped by 2 bases and J by 0 bases, with 9 bases between them. The CDR3 is 15 amino acids. TCRdb re-derived calls from the 5' RACE reads in MiXCR, one entry per CDR3 protein. In the table there are around 70,000 distinct CDR3 sequences, 8% to 9.5% of which are singletons. This clonotype appeared a few times. Its specificity is not known. The receptor comes from an adult who was a healthcare worker with PCR-confirmed SARS-CoV-2 infection or an uninfected control (not recorded which). The rearrangement joins TRBV6-5 to TRBJ2-3; D is possibly TRBD2 (5 bases). Sequencing was carried out using whole blood. This CDR3 reads CASSYSGKSTDTQYF. As DNA, the CDR3 is TGTGCCAGCAGTTACAGCGGAAAGAGCACAGATACGCAGTATTTT.